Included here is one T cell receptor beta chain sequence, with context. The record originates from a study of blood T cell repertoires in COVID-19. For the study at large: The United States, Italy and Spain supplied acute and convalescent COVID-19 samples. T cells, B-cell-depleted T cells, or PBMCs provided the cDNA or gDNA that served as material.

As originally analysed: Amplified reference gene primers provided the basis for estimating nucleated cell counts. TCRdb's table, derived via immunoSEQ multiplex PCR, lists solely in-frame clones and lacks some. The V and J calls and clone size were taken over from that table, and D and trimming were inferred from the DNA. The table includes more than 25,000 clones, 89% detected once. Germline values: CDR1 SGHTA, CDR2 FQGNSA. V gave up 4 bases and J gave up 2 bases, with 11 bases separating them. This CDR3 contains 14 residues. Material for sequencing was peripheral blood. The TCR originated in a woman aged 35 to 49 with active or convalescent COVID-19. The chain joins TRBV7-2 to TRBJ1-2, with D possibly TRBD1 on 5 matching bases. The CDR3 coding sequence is TGTGCCAGCAGCTCTGACAGTTCGAACTATGGCTACACCTTC. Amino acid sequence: CASSSDSSNYGYTF.